The rows below give T cell receptor beta chains drawn from one sample of a study of T cell responses to AZD1222 COVID-19 vaccine. The assay was immunoSEQ multiplex PCR, and TCRdb's table has in-frame clones only and misses some. The repertoire holds more than 85,000 clones, with about 90% as singletons. The sequencing here drew on peripheral blood, taken on day 0 of AZD1222 vaccination. The source is an adult in good health. Both conserved end residues are part of each CDR3. Each record gives: D gene, clone size, J gene, V gene, CDR3 DNA, CDR3 protein. D genes are given only for firm matches. Some rows mark clone size as missing; the rest say once, few, many or name a class of expanded clone.

d_call: TRBD1; clone_size: NA; j_call: TRBJ2-1; v_call: TRBV7-2; cdr3_nt: TGTGCCAGTCGTACCGCCGGGACAGGAATCTACAATGAGCAGTTCTTC; cdr3_aa: CASRTAGTGIYNEQFF
d_call: TRBD1; clone_size: NA; j_call: TRBJ1-6; v_call: TRBV12-3/TRBV12-4; cdr3_nt: TGTGCCAGCAGTCCGGACAGGGATTCACCCCTCCACTTT; cdr3_aa: CASSPDRDSPLHF
d_call: TRBD1; clone_size: NA; j_call: TRBJ2-7; v_call: TRBV10-3; cdr3_nt: TGTGCCATCAGTGAGCCCGGGACAGGGGTTTCCTACGAGCAGTACTTC; cdr3_aa: CAISEPGTGVSYEQYF
d_call: TRBD2; clone_size: NA; j_call: TRBJ2-1; v_call: TRBV4-2; cdr3_nt: TGTGCCAGCAGCCAATCTGCGGGGGGTAGGAATGAGCAGTTCTTC; cdr3_aa: CASSQSAGGRNEQFF
d_call: TRBD1; clone_size: NA; j_call: TRBJ1-6; v_call: TRBV28; cdr3_nt: TGTGCCAGCAGCCCCCGACAGGGATCCTATAATTCACCCCTCCACTTT; cdr3_aa: CASSPRQGSYNSPLHF
d_call: NA; clone_size: NA; j_call: TRBJ1-1; v_call: TRBV29-1; cdr3_nt: TGCAGCGCCGCCGGGGAATTAAACACTGAAGCTTTCTTT; cdr3_aa: CSAAGELNTEAFF
d_call: NA; clone_size: once; j_call: TRBJ1-2; v_call: TRBV4-1; cdr3_nt: TGCGCCAGCAGCCAAGTCTCGGGCTGGGGTGGCTACACCTTC; cdr3_aa: CASSQVSGWGGYTF
d_call: TRBD2; clone_size: NA; j_call: TRBJ2-1; v_call: TRBV27; cdr3_nt: TGTGCCAGCAGTTTACCCCGGACTAGCGGGGGAGTGGGGGAGCAGTTCTTC; cdr3_aa: CASSLPRTSGGVGEQFF
d_call: TRBD2; clone_size: NA; j_call: TRBJ2-2; v_call: TRBV7-9; cdr3_nt: TGTGCCAGCAGTCTGACTAGCGGGGGGCTCGCGAACACCGGGGAGCTGTTTTTT; cdr3_aa: CASSLTSGGLANTGELFF
d_call: TRBD2; clone_size: NA; j_call: TRBJ2-2; v_call: TRBV2; cdr3_nt: TGTGCCAGCAGTCCTAGCGGGGGTAACACCGGGGAGCTGTTTTTT; cdr3_aa: CASSPSGGNTGELFF
d_call: NA; clone_size: NA; j_call: TRBJ1-2; v_call: TRBV28; cdr3_nt: TGTGCCAGCAGTTTATCAGAGACGGTACGGTACACCTTC; cdr3_aa: CASSLSETVRYTF
d_call: TRBD1; clone_size: NA; j_call: TRBJ1-5; v_call: TRBV5-1; cdr3_nt: TGCGCCAGCAGCTACGGGACAGGGAACAATCAGCCCCAGCATTTT; cdr3_aa: CASSYGTGNNQPQHF
d_call: TRBD1; clone_size: few; j_call: TRBJ1-3; v_call: TRBV2; cdr3_nt: TGTGCCAGCAGTGGCGGGACAGGACCTTCTGGAAACACCATATATTTT; cdr3_aa: CASSGGTGPSGNTIYF
d_call: TRBD1; clone_size: NA; j_call: TRBJ1-2; v_call: TRBV20-1; cdr3_nt: TGCAGTGCTAGTTGGGACAGGGGTGGCTACACCTTC; cdr3_aa: CSASWDRGGYTF
d_call: NA; clone_size: NA; j_call: TRBJ1-1; v_call: TRBV13; cdr3_nt: TGTGCCAGCAGTATCCAGGGTTCTGGAGCTTTCTTT; cdr3_aa: CASSIQGSGAFF
d_call: TRBD1; clone_size: NA; j_call: TRBJ2-7; v_call: TRBV18; cdr3_nt: TGTGCCAGCTCACCCACGGGACAGGGTTTCAACGAGCAGTACTTC; cdr3_aa: CASSPTGQGFNEQYF
d_call: TRBD2; clone_size: NA; j_call: TRBJ2-3; v_call: TRBV30; cdr3_nt: TGTGCCTCGACTAGCGGGGGACCCAACCCTTCCACAGATACGCAGTATTTT; cdr3_aa: CASTSGGPNPSTDTQYF
d_call: NA; clone_size: NA; j_call: TRBJ2-3; v_call: TRBV29-1; cdr3_nt: TGCAGCGCCGGAGACCCTACAGGGTTGGGCACAGATACGCAGTATTTT; cdr3_aa: CSAGDPTGLGTDTQYF
d_call: TRBD1; clone_size: NA; j_call: TRBJ1-2; v_call: TRBV30; cdr3_nt: TGTGCCTGGGGGACAGGAGGTGTCTATGGCTACACCTTC; cdr3_aa: CAWGTGGVYGYTF
d_call: NA; clone_size: NA; j_call: TRBJ1-5; v_call: TRBV21-1; cdr3_nt: TGTGCCACCCCGCCCGGAGGGAACCAGCCCCAGCATTTT; cdr3_aa: CATPPGGNQPQHF
d_call: NA; clone_size: few; j_call: TRBJ1-4; v_call: TRBV7-9; cdr3_nt: TGTGCCAGCAGCCGCGGAAACAGTAATGAAAAACTGTTTTTT; cdr3_aa: CASSRGNSNEKLFF
d_call: TRBD1; clone_size: NA; j_call: TRBJ2-3; v_call: TRBV3-1/TRBV3-2; cdr3_nt: TGTGCCAGCAGCCAAGATCTGAGGGGGCTACGCACAGATACGCAGTATTTT; cdr3_aa: CASSQDLRGLRTDTQYF
d_call: TRBD2; clone_size: NA; j_call: TRBJ2-3; v_call: TRBV4-1; cdr3_nt: TGCGCCAGCAGCCAAGATCCGACTAGCGGGGGCCGCACAGATACGCAGTATTTT; cdr3_aa: CASSQDPTSGGRTDTQYF
d_call: NA; clone_size: NA; j_call: TRBJ1-3; v_call: TRBV9; cdr3_nt: TGTGCCAGCAGCGTAGGAGGGCTCGACATCGCTGGAAACACCATATATTTT; cdr3_aa: CASSVGGLDIAGNTIYF
d_call: NA; clone_size: NA; j_call: TRBJ1-5; v_call: TRBV5-6; cdr3_nt: TGTGCCAGCAGCTCGCAGGGGCGTCAGCCCCAGCATTTT; cdr3_aa: CASSSQGRQPQHF
d_call: NA; clone_size: NA; j_call: TRBJ2-5; v_call: TRBV5-4; cdr3_nt: TGTGCCAGCAGCTCTGGACTAACGGAAGAGACCCAGTACTTC; cdr3_aa: CASSSGLTEETQYF
d_call: NA; clone_size: NA; j_call: TRBJ1-2; v_call: TRBV28; cdr3_nt: TGTGCCAGCACCTCATCAGCCGGGGGGTACTATGGCTACACCTTC; cdr3_aa: CASTSSAGGYYGYTF
d_call: NA; clone_size: NA; j_call: TRBJ2-7; v_call: TRBV11-3; cdr3_nt: TGTGCCAGCAGCCATCGGGGGAGGTACGAGCAGTACTTC; cdr3_aa: CASSHRGRYEQYF
d_call: NA; clone_size: NA; j_call: TRBJ2-6; v_call: TRBV6-2/TRBV6-3; cdr3_nt: TGTGCCAGCAGTTACTCGGGCTCTGGGGCCAACGTCCTGACTTTC; cdr3_aa: CASSYSGSGANVLTF
d_call: NA; clone_size: NA; j_call: TRBJ1-1; v_call: TRBV16; cdr3_nt: TGTGCCAGCAGCCAGGTAGGAGGCGGGAGGAACTTCTTT; cdr3_aa: CASSQVGGGRNFF
d_call: TRBD1; clone_size: NA; j_call: TRBJ2-5; v_call: TRBV3-1/TRBV3-2; cdr3_nt: TGTGCCAGCAGCCTTTCACATTCAGGGGGCGGGGAGACCCAGTACTTC; cdr3_aa: CASSLSHSGGGETQYF
d_call: NA; clone_size: NA; j_call: TRBJ2-7; v_call: TRBV5-1; cdr3_nt: TGCGCCAGCAGCTCAACATTTTACGAGCAGTACTTC; cdr3_aa: CASSSTFYEQYF
d_call: NA; clone_size: NA; j_call: TRBJ1-1; v_call: TRBV3-1/TRBV3-2; cdr3_nt: TGTGCCAGCAGCCAAAAAAGTACTGAAGCTTTCTTT; cdr3_aa: CASSQKSTEAFF
d_call: TRBD1; clone_size: once; j_call: TRBJ1-2; v_call: TRBV5-6; cdr3_nt: TGTGCCAGCAGCGTGGGGACAGGGTATGGCTACACCTTC; cdr3_aa: CASSVGTGYGYTF
d_call: NA; clone_size: NA; j_call: TRBJ2-3; v_call: TRBV6-1; cdr3_nt: TGTGCCAGCAGTGAAGGGGATTCGGGCTCAGATACGCAGTATTTT; cdr3_aa: CASSEGDSGSDTQYF
d_call: NA; clone_size: NA; j_call: TRBJ1-2; v_call: TRBV11-1; cdr3_nt: TGTGCCAGCAGCGTGACACAGGGCAACTATGGCTACACCTTC; cdr3_aa: CASSVTQGNYGYTF
d_call: NA; clone_size: NA; j_call: TRBJ1-4; v_call: TRBV30; cdr3_nt: TGTGCCTGGAGTGGAGGCAGATATGGAGAAAAACTGTTTTTT; cdr3_aa: CAWSGGRYGEKLFF
d_call: TRBD1; clone_size: NA; j_call: TRBJ2-2; v_call: TRBV10-2; cdr3_nt: TGCGCCAGCACCCCCCGGGACAGTCTTTACACCGGGGAGCTGTTTTTT; cdr3_aa: CASTPRDSLYTGELFF
d_call: NA; clone_size: NA; j_call: TRBJ2-7; v_call: TRBV28; cdr3_nt: TGTGCCAGCAGTCCCTTCTACGAGCAGTACTTC; cdr3_aa: CASSPFYEQYF
d_call: TRBD1; clone_size: NA; j_call: TRBJ2-1; v_call: TRBV10-1; cdr3_nt: TGCGCCAGCAGTTCGGGACAGGGCCAATACAATGAGCAGTTCTTC; cdr3_aa: CASSSGQGQYNEQFF
d_call: NA; clone_size: NA; j_call: TRBJ1-5; v_call: TRBV29-1; cdr3_nt: TGCAGCGTTGCCAGGGCCAACAATCAGCCCCAGCATTTT; cdr3_aa: CSVARANNQPQHF
d_call: NA; clone_size: NA; j_call: TRBJ1-5; v_call: TRBV28; cdr3_nt: TGTGCCAGCAGATTAACAGGGTTGGGTCAGCCCCAGCATTTT; cdr3_aa: CASRLTGLGQPQHF